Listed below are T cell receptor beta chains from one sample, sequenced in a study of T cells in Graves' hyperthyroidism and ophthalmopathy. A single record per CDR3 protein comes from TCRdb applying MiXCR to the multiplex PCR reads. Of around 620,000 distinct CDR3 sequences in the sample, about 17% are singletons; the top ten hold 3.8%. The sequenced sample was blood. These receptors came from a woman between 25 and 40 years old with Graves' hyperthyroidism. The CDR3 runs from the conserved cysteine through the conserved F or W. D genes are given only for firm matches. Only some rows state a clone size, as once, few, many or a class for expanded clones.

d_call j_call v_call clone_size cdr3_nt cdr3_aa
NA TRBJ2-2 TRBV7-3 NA TGTGCCAGCAGCTTAGGCGGGACGGCGAACACCGGGGAGCTGTTTTTT CASSLGGTANTGELFF
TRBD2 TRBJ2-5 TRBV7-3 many TGTGCCAGCAGCCCCACCGGGACTAGCGGGGTCATACAAGAGACCCAGTACTTC CASSPTGTSGVIQETQYF
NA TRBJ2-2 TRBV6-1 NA TGTGCCAGCAATAATCGAAACACCGGGGAGCTGTTTTTT CASNNRNTGELFF
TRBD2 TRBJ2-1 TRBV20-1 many TGCAGTGCTAGAGCGCCGGGACTAGCGACGGGTAATGAGCAGTTCTTC CSARAPGLATGNEQFF
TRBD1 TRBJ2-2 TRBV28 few TGTGCCAGCAGTTTACCCCTCGACAGGGCCGGGGAGCTGTTTTTT CASSLPLDRAGELFF
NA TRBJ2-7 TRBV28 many TGTGCCAGCAGTTTCGGTGGGCGGGAAATCTCCTACGAGCAGTACTTC CASSFGGREISYEQYF
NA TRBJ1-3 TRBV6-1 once TGTGCCAGCAGAGGAGTCGGCACCATATATTTT CASRGVGTIYF
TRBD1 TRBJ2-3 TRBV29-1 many TGCAGCGTAGGGGACAGAGGCACAGATACGCAGTATTTT CSVGDRGTDTQYF
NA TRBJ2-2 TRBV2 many TGTGCCAGCAGTGAGATAGGGAACACCGGGGAGCTGTTTTTT CASSEIGNTGELFF
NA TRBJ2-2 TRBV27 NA TGTGCCAGCAGCGGGGGCCGGGACGGGAACACCGGGGAGCTGTTTTTT CASSGGRDGNTGELFF
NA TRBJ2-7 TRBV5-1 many TGCGCCAGCAGCCGCCCTAGTTTGGACACAACCTACGAGCAGTACTTC CASSRPSLDTTYEQYF
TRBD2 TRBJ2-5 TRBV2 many TGTGCCAGCAGTGAAGACCCGGGACTAGCGGAAGAGACCCAGTACTTC CASSEDPGLAEETQYF
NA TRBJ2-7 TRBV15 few TGTGCCACCAGCCGGGACCTCGACCTCTCCTACGAGCAGTACTTC CATSRDLDLSYEQYF
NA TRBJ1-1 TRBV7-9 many TGTGCCAGCAGTTACGATCAGGGGAGTGAAGCTTTCTTT CASSYDQGSEAFF
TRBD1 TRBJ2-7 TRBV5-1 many TGCGCCAGCAGCTTGACCCCGGGACAGGGGTATGACGAGCAGTACTTC CASSLTPGQGYDEQYF
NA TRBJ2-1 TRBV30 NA TGTGCCTGGAGTGTCGTTGGGGGTCAAGTAAGGGAGCAGTTCTTC CAWSVVGGQVREQFF
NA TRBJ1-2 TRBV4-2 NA TGTGTCAGCAGCCAAGATCCGGGGCAATATACCTATGGCTACACCTTC CVSSQDPGQYTYGYTF
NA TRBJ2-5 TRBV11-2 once TGCGCCAGCAGCCAAGAAATTAGGAGAGAAGAGACCCAGTACTTC CASSQEIRREETQYF
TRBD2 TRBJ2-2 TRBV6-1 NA TGTGCCAGCAGTTATGTGGCGGGAGGGCCCTCTACCGGGGAGCTGTTTTTT CASSYVAGGPSTGELFF
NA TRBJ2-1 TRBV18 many TGTGCCAGCTCACGACAACCCTACTCCCCCAATGAGCAGTTCTTC CASSRQPYSPNEQFF
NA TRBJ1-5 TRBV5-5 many TGTGCCAGCAGCTTGTATGGGGACGGAAATCAGCCCCAGCATTTT CASSLYGDGNQPQHF
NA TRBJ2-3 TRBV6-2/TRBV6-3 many TGTGCCAGCAGTTACCAGACTAGGCGCACAGATACGCAGTATTTT CASSYQTRRTDTQYF
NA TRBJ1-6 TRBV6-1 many TGTGCCAGCACCCTCGGCCCATCTCAACATAATTCACCCCTCCACTTT CASTLGPSQHNSPLHF
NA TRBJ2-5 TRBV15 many TGTGCCACCAGCATCGGTACTGACTTCCAAGAGACCCAGTACTTC CATSIGTDFQETQYF
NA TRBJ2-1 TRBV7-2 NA TGTGCCAGCAGCTCCCCGGACAGACATGAGCAGTTCTTC CASSSPDRHEQFF
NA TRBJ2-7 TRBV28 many TGTGCCAGCAGCTCTATTGGGGAATCTAAGAACGAGCAGTACTTC CASSSIGESKNEQYF
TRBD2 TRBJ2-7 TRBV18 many TGTGCCAGCTCACCATCGACTAGCGGAGCTTACGAGCAGTACTTC CASSPSTSGAYEQYF
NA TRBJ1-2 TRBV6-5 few TGTGCCAGCAGTTACTCATCCGGGCCCGCGGGGGGCTACACCTTC CASSYSSGPAGGYTF